In its sample, the clone carrying this TCR beta chain was seen a few times. V was clipped by 3 bases and J by 0 bases; unmatched bases: 5. Germline CDR1 reads SGHTA; CDR2 reads FQGTGA. This CDR3 has 16 residues. One entry per CDR3 protein results from TCRdb running MiXCR on the RT-PCR reads. The table lists 650,000 to 800,000 distinct CDR3 sequences, 14% of them singletons. V and J are TRBV7-3 and TRBJ2-3; 8 bases are a match to TRBD2. Sequenced sample: memory CD4+ T cells from blood. The sequence was obtained from a female donor in good health, serving as a healthy control. The chain's CDR3 is CASSFVQRGSTDTQYF. DNA of the CDR3: TGTGCCAGCAGCTTTGTCCAGCGGGGGAGCACAGATACGCAGTATTTT.